This T cell receptor (beta chain) was sequenced in a study of cytomegalovirus exposure and HLA in healthy donors. Study results and limitations: As was reported, the HLA-A and HLA-B alleles of most subjects were accurately predicted from TCR beta sequences. Presence/absence comparisons presumed near-even sequencing depth among donors. Later analysis associated a missense DCLRE1C variant with TCR beta V- and J-gene trimming. In a later analysis, parvovirus B19, influenza, CMV and Epstein-Barr virus appeared linked to several top co-occurrence clusters.

Amplification used 60 Vbeta primers and 13 Jbeta primers. The table came from immunoSEQ multiplex PCR; TCRdb's copy has only in-frame clones and leaves some out. The sample yields some 140,000 clones, 80% seen once. A note on this clone: The antigen remains unidentified.

The ends were cut back, 0 bases at V and 5 bases at J, with 10 bases in the middle. CDR3 length equals 13 residues. The germline gives CDR1 GTSNPN, CDR2 SVGIG (reference sequence). J is TRBJ1-2 and V is TRBV30; a weak D match, TRBD1 (6 bases). Sequences were obtained from PBMCs. This receptor was identified in a man younger than 40 in good health and CMV-seropositive. DNA for the CDR3: TGTGCCTGGAGTGTACTACAGGGATATGGCTACACCTTC. This gives the protein CAWSVLQGYGYTF.